Given below is one TCR beta chain in context. Its antigen is as yet unknown. This CDR3 contains 13 residues. In germline, CDR1 is SEHNR, CDR2 FQNEAQ (reference sequence). The data were obtained in a study of CXCR3-negative and CXCR3-positive naive CD8 T cells. Background on the study: With about 1.5 +/- 0.3 million reads per library, the TRB reads numbered about 135 million in total. General study results and limits: The study found CXCR3 expression partially decreased after cryopreservation and ran most assays on fresh PBMCs. Diversity proved comparably high across both naive subsets and much lower in memory CD8+ cells. TRBV-TRBJ usage was similar across naive CXCR3 subsets but distinct in memory cells.

Carrying UMI labels, the TRB cDNA libraries were prepared through 5' RACE. TCRdb reprocessed the 5' RACE reads and stores each CDR3 protein as one record, lacking DNA. The table lists approximately 66,000 distinct CDR3 sequences, with nearly 1.5% in the top ten. The chain joins TRBV7-9 to TRBJ1-4; as DNA is missing, the TRBD1 call by TCRdb cannot be tested. The sequenced material came from naive CXCR3- CD8+ T cells from blood. Stated subset: CD45RO-CCR7+CD27+CD95- naive CD8+ T cells lacking CXCR3 (TNR3-). This receptor was identified in a human donor in good health. Some clones in this sample may be carry-over from other donors' samples. The CDR3 is CASSSGYNEKLFF.